Detailed here is one T cell receptor beta chain. Antigen unknown. Findings and caveats of the study: Tumor-infiltrating Treg TCR alpha and beta sequences overlapped most with tumor naive CD4+ T cells, then blood naive. In terms of TCR gene usage, tumor memory CD4+ T cells clustered together with blood and lymph node memory CD4+ cells, as well as with lymph node naive CD4+ cells.

Semi-nested PCR with Nested Universal Primer A followed constant-region reverse priming of full-length variable regions. MiXCR, run by TCRdb on the 5' RACE reads, gives a single entry per CDR3 protein. The sample yields about 43,000 distinct CDR3 sequences, more than 20% seen once. The germline V gene encodes CDR1 MNHNY and CDR2 SVGAGI (reference sequence). Trimming cost V 6 bases and J 0 bases, with 21 bases left between them. CDR3 length: 19 residues. Tregs were sorted as CD4+CD25+CD127-/low cells. Sequencing input: Tregs sorted from a lymph node. The source of this sequence is a female donor with breast cancer. The chain is built from TRBV6-6 and TRBJ2-6; no firm D call. The CDR3 sequence: CASRLNVVNERSGANVLTF. CDR3 nucleotide sequence: TGTGCCAGCAGACTAAATGTAGTGAATGAACGCTCTGGGGCCAACGTCCTGACTTTC.